This T cell receptor (beta chain) was identified during a study of cytomegalovirus exposure and HLA in healthy donors. Across the study: Earlier findings included about 120 million unique TCR beta sequences obtained from 150 million to 200 million T cells. Study conclusions and caveats: Per a later analysis, HLA-associated TCR beta chains showed more clonal expansion than other, equally common TCR beta chains. Later analysis demonstrated an association between a missense DCLRE1C variant and TCR beta V- and J-gene trimming.

The PCR employed 60 Vbeta primers together with 13 Jbeta primers. Data came from immunoSEQ multiplex PCR; TCRdb stores just in-frame clones and leaves some out. The sample contains approximately 100,000 clones, 70% to 90% of which appear only once. This clone was recorded a few times. Antigen specificity is unknown. Germline CDR1 reads LNHDA; CDR2 reads SQIVND (reference sequence). V shed 7 bases, J shed 3 bases, and the junction held 12 bases outside the gene matches. The length of the CDR3 is 15 residues. Donors consisted of healthy bone marrow donors. The J gene is TRBJ2-7, the V gene TRBV19, with TRBD2 identical over 7 bases. The receptor was derived from a young man in good health and CMV-seronegative. The material sequenced was PBMCs. CDR3 nucleotides: TGTGCCAGTAAAATGGAGGGAGGGTCCGGCTACGAGCAGTACTTC. Amino acids: CASKMEGGSGYEQYF.